This T cell receptor (beta chain) emerged from a study of cytomegalovirus exposure and HLA in healthy donors. Primers included in the PCR were 60 Vbeta and 13 Jbeta primers. Produced via immunoSEQ multiplex PCR; TCRdb's table is partial and in-frame only. The profile shows more than 80,000 clones, about 78% of them singletons. V was pared by 6 bases and J by 6 bases, with 14 bases between. This CDR3 spans 13 amino acids. Germline CDR1 SGHKS, CDR2 YYEKEE (reference sequence). The sample comprised PBMCs. The clonotype was recovered from a woman aged 35 to 49 in good health and CMV-seropositive. This chain uses TRBV5-5 with TRBJ2-3, with D perhaps matching TRBD1 (6 bases). Here the CDR3 reads CASTIPQGDTQYF. Here the CDR3 DNA reads TGTGCCAGCACCATACCACAGGGTGATACGCAGTATTTT.